These T cell receptor beta chains were read from a single sample in a study of cytomegalovirus exposure and HLA in healthy donors. Sequencing was performed with immunoSEQ multiplex PCR; in TCRdb, only in-frame clones are kept and a portion is missing. The sample lists 100,000 to 150,000 clones; roughly 89% were seen once. Sequencing was performed on PBMCs. The receptors were sampled from a woman between 18 and 29 years old in good health and CMV-seronegative. Each CDR3 is given with its conserved first and last residue. The listing skips clone size in some rows; elsewhere it reads once, few, many or a size class.

v_call: TRBV4-1; j_call: TRBJ2-5; clone_size: -; cdr3_aa: CASSQVLLAGGQETQYF
v_call: TRBV15; j_call: TRBJ1-1; clone_size: -; cdr3_aa: CATITDGDTEAFF
v_call: TRBV7-9; j_call: TRBJ2-1; clone_size: -; cdr3_aa: CASSQAGTSANEQFF
v_call: TRBV6-6; j_call: TRBJ2-7; clone_size: -; cdr3_aa: CASKGGGVYEQYF
v_call: TRBV4-2; j_call: TRBJ2-3; clone_size: -; cdr3_aa: CASSQVAGVTDTQYF
v_call: TRBV12-5; j_call: TRBJ1-2; clone_size: -; cdr3_aa: CASGLAPSRGFSLSGYTF
v_call: TRBV6-6; j_call: TRBJ2-1; clone_size: -; cdr3_aa: CASSVDRDEQFF
v_call: TRBV7-8; j_call: TRBJ2-3; clone_size: -; cdr3_aa: CASSSPSGDGTDTQYF
v_call: TRBV5-1; j_call: TRBJ2-5; clone_size: -; cdr3_aa: CASSGQGAIETQYF
v_call: TRBV19; j_call: TRBJ2-1; clone_size: -; cdr3_aa: CASSPRLADEQFF
v_call: TRBV5-1; j_call: TRBJ1-4; clone_size: -; cdr3_aa: CASKTGSGSSSEKLFF
v_call: TRBV27; j_call: TRBJ2-7; clone_size: -; cdr3_aa: CASSLSWTGGYEQYF
v_call: TRBV13; j_call: TRBJ2-3; clone_size: once; cdr3_aa: CASSLVRREGQDTQYF
v_call: TRBV11-2; j_call: TRBJ2-7; clone_size: -; cdr3_aa: CASRRAGLSSYEQYF
v_call: TRBV5-4; j_call: TRBJ2-7; clone_size: -; cdr3_aa: CASSSKGASARLSYEQYF
v_call: TRBV6-1; j_call: TRBJ2-1; clone_size: -; cdr3_aa: CASSAEDRDSAYNEQFF
v_call: TRBV4-2; j_call: TRBJ2-1; clone_size: -; cdr3_aa: CASRRGLSSYNEQFF
v_call: TRBV19; j_call: TRBJ2-7; clone_size: -; cdr3_aa: CASSEGAESSYEQYF
v_call: TRBV7-2; j_call: TRBJ2-3; clone_size: few; cdr3_aa: CASSPLAGVAYF
v_call: TRBV19; j_call: TRBJ2-1; clone_size: -; cdr3_aa: CASSTTVEQFF